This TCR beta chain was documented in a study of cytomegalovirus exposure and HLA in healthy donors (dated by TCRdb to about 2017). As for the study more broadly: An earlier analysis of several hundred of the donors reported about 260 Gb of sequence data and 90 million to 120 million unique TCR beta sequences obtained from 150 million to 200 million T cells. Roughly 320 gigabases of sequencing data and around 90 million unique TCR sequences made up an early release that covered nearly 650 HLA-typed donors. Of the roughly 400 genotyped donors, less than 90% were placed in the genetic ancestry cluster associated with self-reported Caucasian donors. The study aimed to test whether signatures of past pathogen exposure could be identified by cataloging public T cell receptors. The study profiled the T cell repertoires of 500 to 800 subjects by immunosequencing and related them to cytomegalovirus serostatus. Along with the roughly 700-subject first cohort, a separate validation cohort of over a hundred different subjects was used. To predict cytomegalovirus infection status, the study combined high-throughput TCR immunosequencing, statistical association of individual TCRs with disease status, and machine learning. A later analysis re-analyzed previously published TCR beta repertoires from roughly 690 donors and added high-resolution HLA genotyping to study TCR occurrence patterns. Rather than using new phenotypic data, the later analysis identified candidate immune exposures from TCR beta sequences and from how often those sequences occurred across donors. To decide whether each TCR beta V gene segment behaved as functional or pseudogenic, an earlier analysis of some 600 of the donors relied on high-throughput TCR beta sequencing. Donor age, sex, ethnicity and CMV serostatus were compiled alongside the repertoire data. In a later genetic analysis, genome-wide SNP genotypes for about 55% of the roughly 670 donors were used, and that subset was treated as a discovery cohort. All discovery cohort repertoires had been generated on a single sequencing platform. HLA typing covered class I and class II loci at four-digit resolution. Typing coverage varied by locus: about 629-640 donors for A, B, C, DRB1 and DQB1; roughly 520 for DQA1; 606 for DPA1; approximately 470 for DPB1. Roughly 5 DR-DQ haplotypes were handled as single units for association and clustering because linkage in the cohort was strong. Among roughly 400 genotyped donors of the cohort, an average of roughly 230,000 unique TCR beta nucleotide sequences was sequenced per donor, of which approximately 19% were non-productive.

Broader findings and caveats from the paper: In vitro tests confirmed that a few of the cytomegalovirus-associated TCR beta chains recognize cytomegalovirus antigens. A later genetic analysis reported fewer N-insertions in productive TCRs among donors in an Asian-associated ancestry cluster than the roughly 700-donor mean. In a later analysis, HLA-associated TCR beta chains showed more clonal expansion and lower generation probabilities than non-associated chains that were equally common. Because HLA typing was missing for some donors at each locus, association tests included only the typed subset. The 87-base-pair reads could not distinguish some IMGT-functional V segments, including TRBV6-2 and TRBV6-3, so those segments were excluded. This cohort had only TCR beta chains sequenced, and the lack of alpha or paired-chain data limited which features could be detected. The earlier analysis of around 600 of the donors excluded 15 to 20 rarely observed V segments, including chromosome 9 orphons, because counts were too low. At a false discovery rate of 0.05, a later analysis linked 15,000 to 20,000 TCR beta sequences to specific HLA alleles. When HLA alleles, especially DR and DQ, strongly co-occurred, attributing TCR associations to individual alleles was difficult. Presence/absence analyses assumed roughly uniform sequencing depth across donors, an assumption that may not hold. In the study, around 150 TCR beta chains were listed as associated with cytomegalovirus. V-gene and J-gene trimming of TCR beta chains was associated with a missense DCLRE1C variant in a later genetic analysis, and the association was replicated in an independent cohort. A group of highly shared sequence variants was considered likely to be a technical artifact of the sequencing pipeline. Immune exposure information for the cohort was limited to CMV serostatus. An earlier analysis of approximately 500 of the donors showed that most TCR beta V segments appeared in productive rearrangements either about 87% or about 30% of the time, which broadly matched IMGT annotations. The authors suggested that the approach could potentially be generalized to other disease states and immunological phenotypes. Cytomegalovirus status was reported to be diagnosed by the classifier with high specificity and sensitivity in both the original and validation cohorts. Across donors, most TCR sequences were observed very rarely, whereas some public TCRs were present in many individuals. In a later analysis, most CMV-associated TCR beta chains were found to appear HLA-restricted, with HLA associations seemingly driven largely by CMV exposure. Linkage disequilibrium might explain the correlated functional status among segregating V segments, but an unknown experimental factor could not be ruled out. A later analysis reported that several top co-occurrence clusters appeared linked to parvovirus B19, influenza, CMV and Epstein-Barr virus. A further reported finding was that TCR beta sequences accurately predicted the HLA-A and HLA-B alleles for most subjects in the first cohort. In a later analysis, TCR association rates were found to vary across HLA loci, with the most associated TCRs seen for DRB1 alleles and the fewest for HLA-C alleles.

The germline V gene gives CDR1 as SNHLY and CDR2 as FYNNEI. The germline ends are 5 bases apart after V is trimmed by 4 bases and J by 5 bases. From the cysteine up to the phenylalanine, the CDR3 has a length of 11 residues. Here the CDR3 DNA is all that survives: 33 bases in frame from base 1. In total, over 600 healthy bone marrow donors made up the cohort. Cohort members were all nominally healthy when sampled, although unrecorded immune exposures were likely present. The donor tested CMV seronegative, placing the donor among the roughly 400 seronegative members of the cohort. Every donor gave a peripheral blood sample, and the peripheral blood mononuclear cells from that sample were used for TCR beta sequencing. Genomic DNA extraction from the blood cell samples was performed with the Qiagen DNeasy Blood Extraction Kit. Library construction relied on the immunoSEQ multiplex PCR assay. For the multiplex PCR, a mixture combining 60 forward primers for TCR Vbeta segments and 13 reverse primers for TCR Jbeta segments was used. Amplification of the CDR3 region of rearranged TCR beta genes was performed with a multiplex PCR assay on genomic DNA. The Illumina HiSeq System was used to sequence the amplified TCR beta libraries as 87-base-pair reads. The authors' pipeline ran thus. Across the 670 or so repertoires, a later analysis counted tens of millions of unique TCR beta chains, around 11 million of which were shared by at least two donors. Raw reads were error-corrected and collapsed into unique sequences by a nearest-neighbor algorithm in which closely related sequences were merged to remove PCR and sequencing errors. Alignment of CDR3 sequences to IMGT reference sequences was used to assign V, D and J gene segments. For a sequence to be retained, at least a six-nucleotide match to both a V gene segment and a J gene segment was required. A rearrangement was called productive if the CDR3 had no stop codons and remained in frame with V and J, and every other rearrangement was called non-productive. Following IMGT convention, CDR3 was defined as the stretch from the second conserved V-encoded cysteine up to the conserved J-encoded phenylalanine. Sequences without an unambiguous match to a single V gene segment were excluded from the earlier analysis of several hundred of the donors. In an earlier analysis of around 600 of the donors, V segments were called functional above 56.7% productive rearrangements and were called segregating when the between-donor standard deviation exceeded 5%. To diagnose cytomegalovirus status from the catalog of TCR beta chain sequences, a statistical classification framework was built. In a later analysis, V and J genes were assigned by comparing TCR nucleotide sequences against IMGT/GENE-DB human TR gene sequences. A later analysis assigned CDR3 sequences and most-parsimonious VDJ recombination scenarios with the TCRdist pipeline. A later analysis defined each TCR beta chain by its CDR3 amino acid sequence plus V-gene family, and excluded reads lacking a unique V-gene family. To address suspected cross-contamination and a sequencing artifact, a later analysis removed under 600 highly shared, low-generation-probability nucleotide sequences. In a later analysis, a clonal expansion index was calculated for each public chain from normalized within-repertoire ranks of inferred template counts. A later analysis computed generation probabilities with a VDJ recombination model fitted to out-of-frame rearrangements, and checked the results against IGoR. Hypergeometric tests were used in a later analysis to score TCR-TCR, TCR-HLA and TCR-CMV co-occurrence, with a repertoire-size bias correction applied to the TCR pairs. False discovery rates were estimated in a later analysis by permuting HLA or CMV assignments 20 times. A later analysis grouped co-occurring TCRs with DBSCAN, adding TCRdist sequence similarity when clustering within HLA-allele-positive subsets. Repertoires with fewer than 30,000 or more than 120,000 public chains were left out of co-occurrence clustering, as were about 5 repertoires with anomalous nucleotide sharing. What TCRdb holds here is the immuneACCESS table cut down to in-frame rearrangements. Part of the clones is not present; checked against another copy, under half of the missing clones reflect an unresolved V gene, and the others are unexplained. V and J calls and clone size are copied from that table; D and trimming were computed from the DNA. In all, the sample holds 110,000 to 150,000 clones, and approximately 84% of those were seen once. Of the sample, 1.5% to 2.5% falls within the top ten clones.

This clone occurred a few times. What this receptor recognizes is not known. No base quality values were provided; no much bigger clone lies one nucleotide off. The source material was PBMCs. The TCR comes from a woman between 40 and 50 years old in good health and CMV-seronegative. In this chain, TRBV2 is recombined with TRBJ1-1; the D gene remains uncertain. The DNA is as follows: TGTGCCAGCAGTGTTGCGACTGAAGCTTTCTTT. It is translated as CASSVATEAFF.